The T cell receptor (beta chain) described here comes from a study of cytomegalovirus exposure and HLA in healthy donors. The CDR3 length is 15 residues. V lost 2 bases and J lost 3; bases outside the gene matches: 6. Germline CDR1 and CDR2: LGHNA and YNFKEQ. Vbeta (60) and Jbeta (13) primers were used in the PCR. The repertoire was sequenced with immunoSEQ multiplex PCR; TCRdb's copy has only in-frame clones and lacks some. The table has over 150,000 clones, around 74% seen once; the top ten hold about 2.8%. This sequence joins TRBV4-2 and TRBJ2-7, with 8 bases fitting TRBD1. This receptor was taken from a young man in good health and CMV-seronegative. Input material: PBMCs. Written as DNA, the CDR3 is TGTGCCAGCAGCCAAAATGGACAGGGAATCTACGAGCAGTACTTC. Its protein product is CASSQNGQGIYEQYF.